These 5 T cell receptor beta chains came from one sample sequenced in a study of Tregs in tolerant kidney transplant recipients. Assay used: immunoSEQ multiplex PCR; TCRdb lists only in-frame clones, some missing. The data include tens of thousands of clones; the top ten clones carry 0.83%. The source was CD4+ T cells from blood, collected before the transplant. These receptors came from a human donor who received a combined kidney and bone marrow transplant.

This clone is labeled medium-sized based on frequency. CDR3 bases read: TGCAGTGCTAGAGACAGGGAGTACTCTGGGGCCAACGTC. Amino acid sequence: CSARDREYSGANV. The entire CDR3 is CSARDREYSGANVLTF. V gene TRBV20-1 combines with J gene TRBJ2-6, with D perhaps matching TRBD1 or TRBD2 (5 bases each). The read ends 3 residues early relative to the CDR3; the germline J gene fills the gap. CDR1 DFQATT and CDR2 SNEGSKA come from the germline V gene (reference sequence). Trimming shortened V by 0 bases and J by 0 bases, and 9 bases separated the two germline ends. This CDR3 is 16 amino acids long.

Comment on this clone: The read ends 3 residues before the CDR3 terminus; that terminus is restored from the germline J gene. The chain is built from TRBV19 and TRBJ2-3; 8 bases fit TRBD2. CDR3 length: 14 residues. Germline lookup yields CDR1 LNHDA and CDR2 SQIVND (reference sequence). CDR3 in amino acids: CASNDRSSGGTQYF. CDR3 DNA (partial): TGTGCCAGTAATGATAGGTCTTCGGGGGGGACG.

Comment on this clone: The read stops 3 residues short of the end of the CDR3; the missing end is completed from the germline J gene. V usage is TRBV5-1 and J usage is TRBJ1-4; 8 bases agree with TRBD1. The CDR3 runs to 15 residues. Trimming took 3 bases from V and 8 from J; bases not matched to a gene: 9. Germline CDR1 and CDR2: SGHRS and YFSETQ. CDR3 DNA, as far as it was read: TGCGCCAGCAGCTCGGACAGGGTTTCGGCGGAAAAA. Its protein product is CASSSDRVSAEK. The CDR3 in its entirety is CASSSDRVSAEKLFF.

CDR3 sequence reads: CASSLGTGGEQLFF. The CDR3 bases that were read are TGTGCCAGCAGCTTAGGGACAGGGGGCGAGCAG. This chain joins TRBV7-9 and TRBJ2-2, with 11 nucleotides matching TRBD1. The missing CDR3 end, 3 residues past where the read stops, is filled in from the germline J gene. Germline V gene lookup returns CDR1 SEHNR and CDR2 FQNEAQ (reference sequence). CDR3 length equals 14 residues.

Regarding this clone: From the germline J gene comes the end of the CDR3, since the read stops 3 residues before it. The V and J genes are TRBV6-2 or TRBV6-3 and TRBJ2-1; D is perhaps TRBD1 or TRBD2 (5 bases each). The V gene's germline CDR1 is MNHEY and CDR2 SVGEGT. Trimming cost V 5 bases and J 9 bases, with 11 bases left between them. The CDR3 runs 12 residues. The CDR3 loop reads CASSNTRGEQFF. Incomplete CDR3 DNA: TGTGCCAGCAGTAATACGAGGGGTGAG.